This T cell receptor beta chain was documented in a study of T cells after yellow fever vaccination. The study's findings and limits: FACS-sorted repertoires could contain abundant clonotypes contaminating from the bulk population.

It was through 5'RACE template switching that TCR cDNA was made, with a universal primer site and UMIs added. TCRdb independently ran MiXCR on the 5' RACE reads; one entry per CDR3 protein. Among 200,000 to 300,000 distinct CDR3 sequences listed, 6.5% to 7.5% were seen once. Trimming removed 5 bases at V and 6 bases at J, with 9 bases between. Germline CDR1 SGHVS, CDR2 FQNEAQ. This CDR3 spans 12 amino acids. This clonotype was seen at least ten times. The antigen is unknown. The sequenced sample was CD4+ T cells sorted from PBMCs, obtained on the day of the yellow fever booster vaccination. The sequence derives from a man aged 30-40 years who received the YFV17D yellow fever vaccine. The J gene is TRBJ2-3, the V gene TRBV7-8; D may be TRBD2 (5 bases). The chain's CDR3 is CASSPLEDTQYF. CDR3 sequence (DNA): TGTGCCAGCAGCCCACTAGAGGATACGCAGTATTTT. Together with reference TRBV7-8 and TRBJ2-3, the CDR3 gives the full variable domain: GAGVSQSPRYKVAKRGQDVALRCDPISGHVSLFWYQQALGQGPEFLTYFQNEAQLDKSGLPSDRFFAERPEGSVSTLKIQRTQQEDSAVYLCASSPLEDTQYFGPGTRLTVL.